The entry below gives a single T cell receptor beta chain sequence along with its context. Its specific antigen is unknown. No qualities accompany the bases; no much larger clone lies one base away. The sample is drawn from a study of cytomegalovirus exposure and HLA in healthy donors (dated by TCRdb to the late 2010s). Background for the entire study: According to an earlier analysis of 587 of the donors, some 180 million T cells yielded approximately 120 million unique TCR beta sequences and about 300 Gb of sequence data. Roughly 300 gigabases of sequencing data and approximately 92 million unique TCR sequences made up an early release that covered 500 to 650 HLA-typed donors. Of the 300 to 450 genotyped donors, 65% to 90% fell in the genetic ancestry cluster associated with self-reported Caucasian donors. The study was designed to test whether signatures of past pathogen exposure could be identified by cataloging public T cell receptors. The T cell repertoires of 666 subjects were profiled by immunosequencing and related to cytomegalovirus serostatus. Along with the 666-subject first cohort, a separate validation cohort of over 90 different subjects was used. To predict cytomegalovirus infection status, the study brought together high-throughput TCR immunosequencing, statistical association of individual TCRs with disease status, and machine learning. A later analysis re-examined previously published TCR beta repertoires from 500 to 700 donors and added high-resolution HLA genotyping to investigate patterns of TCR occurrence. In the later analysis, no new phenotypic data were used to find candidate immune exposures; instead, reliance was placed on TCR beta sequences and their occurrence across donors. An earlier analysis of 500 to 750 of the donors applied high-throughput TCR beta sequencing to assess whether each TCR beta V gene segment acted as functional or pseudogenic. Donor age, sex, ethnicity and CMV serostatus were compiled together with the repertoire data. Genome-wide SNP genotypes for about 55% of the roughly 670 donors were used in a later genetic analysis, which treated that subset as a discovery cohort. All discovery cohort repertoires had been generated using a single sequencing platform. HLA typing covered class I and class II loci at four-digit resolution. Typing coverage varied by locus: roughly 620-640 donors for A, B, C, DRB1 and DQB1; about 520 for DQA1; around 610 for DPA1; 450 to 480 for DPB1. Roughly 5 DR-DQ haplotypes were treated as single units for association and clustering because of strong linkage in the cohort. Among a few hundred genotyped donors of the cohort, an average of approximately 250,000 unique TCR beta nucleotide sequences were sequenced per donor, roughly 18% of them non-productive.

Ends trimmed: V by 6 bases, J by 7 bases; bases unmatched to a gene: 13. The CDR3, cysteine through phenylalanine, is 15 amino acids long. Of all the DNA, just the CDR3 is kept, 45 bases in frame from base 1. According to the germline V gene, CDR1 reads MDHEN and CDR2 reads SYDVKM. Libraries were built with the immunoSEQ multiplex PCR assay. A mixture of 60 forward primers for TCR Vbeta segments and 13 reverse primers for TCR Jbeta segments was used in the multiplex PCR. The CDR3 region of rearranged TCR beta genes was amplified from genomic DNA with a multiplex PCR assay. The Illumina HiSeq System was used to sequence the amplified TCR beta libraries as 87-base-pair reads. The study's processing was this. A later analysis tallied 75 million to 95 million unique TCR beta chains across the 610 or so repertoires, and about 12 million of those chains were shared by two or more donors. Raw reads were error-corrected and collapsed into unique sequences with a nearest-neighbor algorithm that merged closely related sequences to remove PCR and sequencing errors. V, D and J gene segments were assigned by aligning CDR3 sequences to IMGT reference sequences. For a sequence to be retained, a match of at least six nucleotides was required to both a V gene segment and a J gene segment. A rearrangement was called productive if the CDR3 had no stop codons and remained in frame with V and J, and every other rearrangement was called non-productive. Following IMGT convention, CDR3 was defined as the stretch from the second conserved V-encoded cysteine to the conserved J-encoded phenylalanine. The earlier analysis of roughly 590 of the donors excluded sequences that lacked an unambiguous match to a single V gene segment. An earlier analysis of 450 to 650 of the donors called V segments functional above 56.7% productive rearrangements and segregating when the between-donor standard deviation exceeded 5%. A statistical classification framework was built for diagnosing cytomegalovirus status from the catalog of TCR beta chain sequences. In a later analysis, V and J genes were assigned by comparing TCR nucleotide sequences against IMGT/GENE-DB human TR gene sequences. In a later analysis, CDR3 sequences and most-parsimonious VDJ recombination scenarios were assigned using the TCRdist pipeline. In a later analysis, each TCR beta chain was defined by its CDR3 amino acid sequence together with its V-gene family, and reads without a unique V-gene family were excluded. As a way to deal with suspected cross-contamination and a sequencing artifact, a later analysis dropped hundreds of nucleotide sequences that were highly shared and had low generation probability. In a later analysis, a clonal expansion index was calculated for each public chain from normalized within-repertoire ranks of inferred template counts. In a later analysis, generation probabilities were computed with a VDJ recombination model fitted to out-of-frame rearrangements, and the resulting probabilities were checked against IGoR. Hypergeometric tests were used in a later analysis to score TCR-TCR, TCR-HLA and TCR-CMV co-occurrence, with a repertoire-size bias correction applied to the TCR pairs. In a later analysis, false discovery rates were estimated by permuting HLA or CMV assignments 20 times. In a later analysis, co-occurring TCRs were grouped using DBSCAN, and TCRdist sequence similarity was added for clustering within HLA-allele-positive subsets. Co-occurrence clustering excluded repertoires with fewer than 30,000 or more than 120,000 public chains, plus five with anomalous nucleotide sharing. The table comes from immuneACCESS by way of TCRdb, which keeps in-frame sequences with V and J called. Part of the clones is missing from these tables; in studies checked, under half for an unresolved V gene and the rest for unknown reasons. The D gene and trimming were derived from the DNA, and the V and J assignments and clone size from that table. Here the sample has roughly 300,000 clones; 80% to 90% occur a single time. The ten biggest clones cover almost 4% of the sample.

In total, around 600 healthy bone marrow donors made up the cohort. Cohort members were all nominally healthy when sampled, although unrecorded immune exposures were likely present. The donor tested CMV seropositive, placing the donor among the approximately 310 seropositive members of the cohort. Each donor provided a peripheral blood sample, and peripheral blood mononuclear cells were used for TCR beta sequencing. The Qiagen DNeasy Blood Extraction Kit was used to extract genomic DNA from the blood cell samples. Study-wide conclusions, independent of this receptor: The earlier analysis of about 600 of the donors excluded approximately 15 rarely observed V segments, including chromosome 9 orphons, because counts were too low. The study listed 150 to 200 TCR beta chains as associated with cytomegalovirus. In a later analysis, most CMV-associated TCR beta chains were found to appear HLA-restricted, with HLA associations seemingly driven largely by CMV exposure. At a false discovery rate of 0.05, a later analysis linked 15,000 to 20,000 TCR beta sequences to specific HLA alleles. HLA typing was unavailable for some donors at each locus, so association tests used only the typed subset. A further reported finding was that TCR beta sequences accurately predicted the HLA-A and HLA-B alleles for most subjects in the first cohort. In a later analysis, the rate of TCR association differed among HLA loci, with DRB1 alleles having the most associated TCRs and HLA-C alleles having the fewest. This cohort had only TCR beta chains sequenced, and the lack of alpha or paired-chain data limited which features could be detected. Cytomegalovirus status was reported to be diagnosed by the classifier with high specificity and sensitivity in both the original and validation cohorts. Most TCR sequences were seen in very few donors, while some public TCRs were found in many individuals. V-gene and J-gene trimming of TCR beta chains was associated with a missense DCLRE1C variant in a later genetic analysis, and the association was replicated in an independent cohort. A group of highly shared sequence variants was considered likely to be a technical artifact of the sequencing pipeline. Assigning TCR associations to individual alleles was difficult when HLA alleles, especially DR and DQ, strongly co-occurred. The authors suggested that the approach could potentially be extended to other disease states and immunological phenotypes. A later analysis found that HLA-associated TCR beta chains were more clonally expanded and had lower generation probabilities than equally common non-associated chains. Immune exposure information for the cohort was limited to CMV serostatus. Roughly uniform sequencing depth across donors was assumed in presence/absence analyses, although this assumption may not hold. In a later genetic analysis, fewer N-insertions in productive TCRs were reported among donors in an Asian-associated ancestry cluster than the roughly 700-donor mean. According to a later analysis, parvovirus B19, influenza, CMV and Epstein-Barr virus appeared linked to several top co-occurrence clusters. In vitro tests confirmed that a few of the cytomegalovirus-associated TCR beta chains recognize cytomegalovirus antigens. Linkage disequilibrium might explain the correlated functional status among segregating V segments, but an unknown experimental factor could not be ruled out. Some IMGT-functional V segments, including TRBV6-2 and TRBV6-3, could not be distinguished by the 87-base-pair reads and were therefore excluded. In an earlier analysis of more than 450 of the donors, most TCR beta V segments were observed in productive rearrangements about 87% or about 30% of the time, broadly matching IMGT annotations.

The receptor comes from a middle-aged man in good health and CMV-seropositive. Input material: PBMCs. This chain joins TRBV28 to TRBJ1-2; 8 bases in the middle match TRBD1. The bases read TGTGCCAGCAGACCCCAAGGACAGGGAGCACGTGGCTACACCTTC. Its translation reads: CASRPQGQGARGYTF.